This T cell receptor (beta chain) was observed in a study of OX40 agonist ivuxolimab in advanced cancers. Study-level information: Mean age about 60 years, range about 20 to 79; about 81% male. Treatment received earlier with anti-PD-1, anti-PD-L1 or anti-CTLA-4 agents was allowed, and over 30% had some. General study results and limits: Circulating CD4+ and CD8+ T cells showed clonal expansion by week 6 at 0.1 to 3.0 mg/kg. Expanded clones were, on average, more numerous in CD8+ T cells than in CD4+.

Details on this clone: Its antigen remains unidentified.

This table comes from immunoSEQ multiplex PCR, and its TCRdb copy is limited to in-frame clones, with some not included. The sample lists approximately 50,000 clones; approximately 88% were seen once. The sample in question was CD4+ or CD8+ T cells sorted from blood, obtained in a trial of the OX40 agonist ivuxolimab. This TCR derives from an adult with an advanced solid tumor such as melanoma, head and neck, liver or kidney cancer.

The CDR3 spells CATSSLGQGSYEQYF. The CDR3, as DNA: TGTGCCACCAGCAGCCTGGGACAGGGCAGCTACGAGCAGTACTTC. The V and J genes are TRBV15 and TRBJ2-7; TRBD1 aligns across 9 bases. V lost 3 bases, J lost 3 bases, and 6 bases stayed unmatched. Per germline, CDR1 LNHNV and CDR2 YYDKDF (reference sequence). The CDR3 contains 15 residues.